This T cell receptor beta chain comes out of a study of T cell repertoires in cytomegalovirus infection. Study as a whole: The authors relied on CMV epitopes, both recently identified HLA-C-restricted and well-studied HLA-B-restricted. Public TCR beta signatures indicated both CMV infection and matching HLA type.

This clonotype was counted at least ten times. Its antigen is as yet unknown. V was pared by 3 bases and J by 2 bases, with 12 bases between. Per the germline V gene, CDR1 is MNHEY and CDR2 is SMNVEV (reference sequence). The CDR3 is 15 amino acids. TCRdb fed the reads into MiXCR, producing one record per CDR3 protein. The table lists 370,000 or so distinct CDR3 sequences, roughly 34% of them singletons, with about 13% in the top ten. The origin of this receptor is a human donor in good health (CMV status not recorded). Some clones in this sample may be carry-over from other donors' samples. V is TRBV27 and J is TRBJ2-3; perhaps TRBD2 as D (5 bases). The sequencing used cultured PBMCs, collected from culture after CMV antigen stimulation. CDR3 nucleotides: TGTGCCAGCAGTTTTATGAGTCTAGCCACAGATACGCAGTATTTT. Translation gives CASSFMSLATDTQYF.